The sequence of this TCR beta chain was determined in a study of blood T cell repertoires in COVID-19. About the study: From the United States, Italy and Spain came samples of acute and convalescent COVID-19.

This CDR3 is built from 13 residues. Trimming cost V 4 bases and J 4 bases; bases outside gene matches: 0. Germline V gives CDR1 SEHNR, CDR2 FQNEAQ (reference sequence). In the authors' workflow: Using reference gene primer amplification, nucleated cell counts were estimated. The data were produced by immunoSEQ multiplex PCR, yet TCRdb's version contains in-frame clones alone and is incomplete. D and trimming were read from the DNA, whereas the V and J calls and clone size are those reported in that table. This repertoire shows roughly 180,000 clones, about 88% found once; its top ten account for 0.99%.

The sample taken for sequencing was peripheral blood. This TCR was sampled from a man younger than 35 with acute or convalescent COVID-19. The chain employs TRBV7-9 and TRBJ2-5, with 10 bases identical to TRBD2. The CDR3 here is CASSSSGGETQYF. In nucleotides, the CDR3 is TGTGCCAGCAGCTCTAGCGGGGGAGAGACCCAGTACTTC.